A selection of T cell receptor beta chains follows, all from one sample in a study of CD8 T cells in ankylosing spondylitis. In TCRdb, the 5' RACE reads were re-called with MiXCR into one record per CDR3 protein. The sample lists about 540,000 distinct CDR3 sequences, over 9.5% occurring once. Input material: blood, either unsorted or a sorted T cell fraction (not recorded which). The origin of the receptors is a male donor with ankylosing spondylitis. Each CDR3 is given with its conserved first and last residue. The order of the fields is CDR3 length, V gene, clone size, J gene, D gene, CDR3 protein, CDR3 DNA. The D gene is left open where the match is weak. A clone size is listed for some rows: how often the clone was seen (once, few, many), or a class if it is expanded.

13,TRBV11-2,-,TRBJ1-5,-,CASSYSGQGPQHF,TGTGCCAGCAGCTACTCAGGCCAGGGGCCCCAGCATTTT
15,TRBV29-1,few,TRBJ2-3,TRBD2,CSVGTSGTSGDTQYF,TGCAGCGTTGGGACTTCCGGGACTAGCGGAGATACGCAGTATTTT
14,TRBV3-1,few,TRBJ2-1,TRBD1,CASSRAGGGNEQFF,TGTGCCAGCAGCCGGGCAGGGGGCGGGAATGAGCAGTTCTTC
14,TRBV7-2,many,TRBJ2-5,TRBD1,CASGQGLTQETQYF,TGTGCCAGCGGACAGGGATTAACCCAAGAGACCCAGTACTTC
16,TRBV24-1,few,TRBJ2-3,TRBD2,CATSDPSGTSTDTQYF,TGTGCCACCAGTGATCCTAGCGGAACTAGCACAGATACGCAGTATTTT
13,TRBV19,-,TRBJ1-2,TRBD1,CASSIDRGRGYTF,TGTGCCAGTAGTATCGACAGGGGGCGAGGCTACACCTTC
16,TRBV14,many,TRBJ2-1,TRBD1,CASSREQGVPYNEQFF,TGTGCCAGCAGCCGAGAACAGGGGGTCCCCTACAATGAGCAGTTCTTC
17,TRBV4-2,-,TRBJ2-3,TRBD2,CASSPREGGSPTDTQYF,TGTGCCAGCAGCCCCAGGGAAGGCGGGAGCCCCACAGATACGCAGTATTTT
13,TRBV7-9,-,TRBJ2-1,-,CASSLELDDEQFF,TGTGCCAGCAGCTTAGAGCTAGATGATGAGCAGTTCTTC
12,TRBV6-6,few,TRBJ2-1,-,CASPPLSDEQFF,TGTGCCAGCCCGCCGTTATCCGATGAGCAGTTCTTC
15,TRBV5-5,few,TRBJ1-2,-,CASSLAGAPIGGYTF,TGTGCCAGCAGCTTAGCGGGGGCCCCAATCGGGGGCTACACCTTC
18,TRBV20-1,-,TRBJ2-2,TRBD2,CSAWRTSGSSSVTGELFF,TGCAGTGCTTGGCGGACTAGCGGGAGTTCGTCGGTCACCGGGGAGCTGTTTTTT
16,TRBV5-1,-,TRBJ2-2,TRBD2,CASSLVSGRNTGELFF,TGCGCCAGCAGCCTCGTAAGCGGGAGGAACACCGGGGAGCTGTTTTTT
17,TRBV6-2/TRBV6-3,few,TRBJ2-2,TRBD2,CASNPTSGRKGTGELFF,TGTGCCAGCAACCCGACTAGCGGGAGAAAGGGCACCGGGGAGCTGTTTTTT
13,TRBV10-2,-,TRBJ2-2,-,CASSEVGSGELFF,TGCGCCAGCAGTGAGGTGGGGTCCGGGGAGCTGTTTTTT
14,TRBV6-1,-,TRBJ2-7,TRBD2,CASRSSGSTYEQYF,TGTGCCAGCAGGTCTAGCGGGAGTACCTACGAGCAGTACTTC
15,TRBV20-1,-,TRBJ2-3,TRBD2,CSATPLAGEVDTQYF,TGCAGTGCTACCCCCCTAGCGGGAGAGGTAGATACGCAGTATTTT
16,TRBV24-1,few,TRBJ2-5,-,CATSDWPAEGGETQYF,TGTGCCACCAGTGATTGGCCCGCCGAGGGTGGAGAGACCCAGTACTTC
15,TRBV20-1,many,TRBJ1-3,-,CSASTGPASGNTIYF,TGCAGTGCTAGTACTGGTCCAGCCTCTGGAAACACCATATATTTT
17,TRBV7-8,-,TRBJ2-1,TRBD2,CASSTGTSGGSYNEQFF,TGTGCCAGCAGCACCGGGACTAGCGGGGGCTCCTACAATGAGCAGTTCTTC
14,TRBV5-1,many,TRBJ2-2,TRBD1,CASSLTGFTGELFF,TGCGCCAGCAGCCTGACAGGGTTCACCGGGGAGCTGTTTTTT
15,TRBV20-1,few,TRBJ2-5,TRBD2,CSCLSVAGGSKTQYF,TGCAGTTGTTTGTCCGTAGCGGGAGGTTCGAAGACCCAGTACTTC
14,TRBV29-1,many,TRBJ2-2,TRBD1,CSVTRDRVSGELFF,TGCAGCGTTACCCGGGACAGGGTCTCCGGGGAGCTGTTTTTT
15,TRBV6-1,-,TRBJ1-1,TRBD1,CASSPSGQASWEAFF,TGTGCCAGCAGTCCCTCCGGACAGGCTAGCTGGGAAGCTTTCTTT
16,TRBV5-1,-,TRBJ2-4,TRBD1,CASSDQGALAKNIQYF,TGCGCCAGCAGCGATCAGGGGGCCCTAGCCAAAAACATTCAGTACTTC
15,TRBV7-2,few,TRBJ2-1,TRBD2,CASSIGTSGYNEQFF,TGTGCCAGCAGCATCGGGACTAGCGGCTACAATGAGCAGTTCTTC
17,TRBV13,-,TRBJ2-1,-,CASRFFTQSSSYNEQFF,TGTGCCAGCAGATTTTTCACCCAGTCCAGCTCCTACAATGAGCAGTTCTTC
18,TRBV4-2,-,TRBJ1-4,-,CASSQGNRAGTTNEKLFF,TGTGCCAGCAGCCAAGGTAACCGTGCAGGAACAACTAATGAAAAACTGTTTTTT
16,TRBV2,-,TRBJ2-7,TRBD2,CASSDYSSGPSNEQYF,TGTGCCAGCAGTGATTATTCTAGCGGTCCTTCCAACGAGCAGTACTTC
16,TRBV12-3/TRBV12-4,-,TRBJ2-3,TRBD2,CASRYIGSGNTDTQYF,TGTGCCAGCAGATACATCGGTAGCGGGAACACAGATACGCAGTATTTT
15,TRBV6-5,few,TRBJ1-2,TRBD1,CASSYSGGDINGYTF,TGTGCCAGCAGTTACTCAGGGGGCGATATTAATGGCTACACCTTC
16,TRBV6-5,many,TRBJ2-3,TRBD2,CASSYSLAGGEDTQYF,TGTGCCAGCAGTTACTCCCTAGCGGGAGGAGAGGATACGCAGTATTTT
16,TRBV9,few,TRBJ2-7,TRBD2,CASSVARTSGPYEQYF,TGTGCCAGCAGCGTAGCTCGGACTAGCGGGCCATACGAGCAGTACTTC
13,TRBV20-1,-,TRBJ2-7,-,CSARPGLSYEQYF,TGCAGTGCTAGGCCGGGACTCTCCTACGAGCAGTACTTC
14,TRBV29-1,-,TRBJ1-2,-,CSAPRGEEVYGYTF,TGCAGCGCCCCTCGAGGGGAAGAAGTCTATGGCTACACCTTC
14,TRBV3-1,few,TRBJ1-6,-,CASSHSRGNSPLHF,TGTGCCAGCAGCCACTCGAGGGGGAATTCACCCCTCCACTTT
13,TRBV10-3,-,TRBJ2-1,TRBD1,CAISENRGAEQFF,TGTGCCATCAGTGAAAACAGGGGGGCTGAGCAGTTCTTC
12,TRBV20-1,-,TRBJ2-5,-,CSASDLGETQYF,TGCAGTGCTAGTGATCTGGGGGAGACCCAGTACTTC